One and the same sample provided the 9 T cell receptor beta chains below, sequenced in a study of shared clonotypes between healthy human individuals. The data were produced by immunoSEQ multiplex PCR, yet TCRdb's version contains in-frame clones alone and is incomplete. The data contain some 2,400,000 clones, approximately 96% of them singletons. The specimen was naive CD4+ T cells sorted from blood. The subset here: CD45RA+ positively selected. The receptor set was obtained from a man aged 18 to 29 in good health.

The count of this clone is one. The CDR3 DNA follows: TGCGCCAGCAGCCAAGATTTTGCGGGAGAGGGGTTAGCCAAAAACATTCAGTACTTC. It translates to CASSQDFAGEGLAKNIQYF. V gene TRBV4-3 combines with J gene TRBJ2-4; TRBD2 agrees at 7 bases. V shed 0 bases and J 0 bases; nucleotides not matched to a gene: 11. Germline V CDR1 and CDR2: LGHNA, YSLEER. The CDR3 consists of 19 residues.

This clone was observed a single time. This rearrangement joins TRBV19 to TRBJ1-5; D gene unclear. Germline V gene sequence: CDR1 LNHDA, CDR2 SQIVND (reference sequence). The CDR3 consists of 15 residues. Trimming cost V 1 base and J 7 bases, with 14 bases left between them. The CDR3 protein is CASSIGQGMGQPQHF. CDR3 nucleotides: TGTGCCAGTAGTATAGGTCAAGGAATGGGACAGCCCCAGCATTTT.

The chain is built from TRBV19 and TRBJ1-2; D gene ambiguous. Between the trimmed V and J ends, which lost 4 bases and 4 bases, there was a span of 10 bases. The CDR3 runs to 13 residues. The V gene's germline CDR1 is LNHDA and CDR2 SQIVND (reference sequence). DNA for the CDR3: TGTGCCAGTAGTAAGGCGGATGTCTATGGCTACACCTTC. Protein: CASSKADVYGYTF. The whole variable domain, remainder taken from reference TRBV19 and TRBJ1-2, is DGGITQSPKYLFRKEGQNVTLSCEQNLNHDAMYWYRQDPGQGLRLIYYSQIVNDFQKGDIAEGYSVSREKKESFPLTVTSAQKNPTAFYLCASSKADVYGYTFGSGTRLTVV.

The chain couples TRBV10-3 to TRBJ2-5; D is perhaps TRBD1 (5 bases). Looked up from germline, CDR1 is ENHRY and CDR2 is SYGVKD. The CDR3 covers 13 residues. V lost 4 bases to trimming and J lost 3 bases, with 9 bases between them. The CDR3 nucleotides are TGTGCCATCAGTGCTGGGGCCGAAGAGACCCAGTACTTC. Protein product: CAISAGAEETQYF.

V and J are TRBV19 and TRBJ2-7; maybe TRBD1 (6 bases). Trimming left V 5 bases short and J 6 bases short, with 20 bases between. From germline, CDR1 is LNHDA and CDR2 SQIVND (reference sequence). The CDR3 consists of 15 residues. The CDR3 nucleotides read TGTGCCAGTAGTGAAACCGGGACACCCAAACGCGAGCAGTACTTC. Its protein is CASSETGTPKREQYF.

The rearrangement joins TRBV25-1 to TRBJ2-3, with 10 bases lining up with TRBD2. With 5 bases clipped from V and 1 base from J, the junction kept 6 bases outside the gene matches. Per the germline V gene, CDR1 is MGHDK and CDR2 is SYGVNS. This CDR3 spans 16 amino acids. The chain's CDR3 is CASSPLAGARTDTQYF. In DNA form, the CDR3 reads TGTGCCAGCAGTCCCCTAGCGGGGGCCCGCACAGATACGCAGTATTTT.

With regard to this clone: The same CDR3 also results from other DNA sequences found in this sample. The chain has TRBV18 and TRBJ2-1; no firm D call. Trimming cost V 3 bases and J 2 bases, with 5 bases left between them. Germline-derived CDR1 and CDR2 are KGHSH and LQKENI. The CDR3 consists of 13 residues. CDR3 residues: CASSPPAYNEQFF. The CDR3 region has the DNA TGTGCCAGCTCACCTCCAGCCTACAATGAGCAGTTCTTC.

The chain is built from TRBV6-1 and TRBJ1-2; D perhaps matches TRBD1 (6 bases). V dropped 0 bases and J dropped 1 base, with 9 bases sitting between them. CDR3 size: 15 residues. Germline lookup yields CDR1 MNHNS and CDR2 SASEGT. Written as DNA, the CDR3 is TGTGCCAGCAGTGAAGCCGGGACAATTAACTATGGCTACACCTTC. It specifies CASSEAGTINYGYTF.

The V gene is TRBV19, the J gene TRBJ1-1; D perhaps matches TRBD1 (5 bases). Germline-derived CDR1 and CDR2 are LNHDA and SQIVND (reference sequence). V was clipped by 7 bases and J by 7 bases, with 16 bases between them. The CDR3 spans 13 residues. CDR3 nucleotide sequence: TGTGCCAGTATTGCCTTAGGGACTCGTGAAGCTTTCTTT. It translates to CASIALGTREAFF.